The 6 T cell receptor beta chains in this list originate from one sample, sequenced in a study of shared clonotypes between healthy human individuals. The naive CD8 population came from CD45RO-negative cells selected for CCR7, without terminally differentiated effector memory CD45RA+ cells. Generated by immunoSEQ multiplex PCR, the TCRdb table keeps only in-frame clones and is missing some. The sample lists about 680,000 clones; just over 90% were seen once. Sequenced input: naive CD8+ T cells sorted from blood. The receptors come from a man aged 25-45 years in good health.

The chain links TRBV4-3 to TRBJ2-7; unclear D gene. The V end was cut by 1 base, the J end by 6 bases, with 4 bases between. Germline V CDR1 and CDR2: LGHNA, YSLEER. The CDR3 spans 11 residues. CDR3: CASSQGSEQYF. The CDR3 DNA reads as TGCGCCAGCAGCCAAGGCTCCGAGCAGTACTTC.

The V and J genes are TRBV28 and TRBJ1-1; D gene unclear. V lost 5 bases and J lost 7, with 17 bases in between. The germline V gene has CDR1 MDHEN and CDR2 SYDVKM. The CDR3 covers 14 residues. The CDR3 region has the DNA TGTGCCAGCAGTCCCGGCTTAATGGTGGTTGAAGCTTTCTTT. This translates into CASSPGLMVVEAFF.

The CDR3 loop is CASSFFRGTQYF. The CDR3 nucleotides read TGTGCCAGCAGTTTTTTTCGGGGGACCCAGTACTTC. J is TRBJ2-5 and V is TRBV28; possible D gene TRBD2, 5 bases. This CDR3 contains 12 residues. Germline-derived CDR1 and CDR2 are MDHEN and SYDVKM. The germline V and J ends were trimmed by 3 bases and 7 bases, with 9 bases remaining between them.

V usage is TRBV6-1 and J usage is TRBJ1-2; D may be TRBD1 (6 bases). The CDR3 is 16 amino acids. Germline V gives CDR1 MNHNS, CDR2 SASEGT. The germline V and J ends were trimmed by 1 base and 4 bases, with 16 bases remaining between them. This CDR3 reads CASSEGRGHRSYGYTF. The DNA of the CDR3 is TGTGCCAGCAGTGAAGGCAGGGGACACCGCTCCTATGGCTACACCTTC.

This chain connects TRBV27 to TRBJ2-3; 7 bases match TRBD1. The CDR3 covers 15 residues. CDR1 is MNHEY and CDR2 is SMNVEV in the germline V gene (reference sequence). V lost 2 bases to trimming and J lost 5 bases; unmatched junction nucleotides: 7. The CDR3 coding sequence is TGTGCCAGCAGTTTAGGCAGGGGGAATTTAGATACGCAGTATTTT. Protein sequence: CASSLGRGNLDTQYF.

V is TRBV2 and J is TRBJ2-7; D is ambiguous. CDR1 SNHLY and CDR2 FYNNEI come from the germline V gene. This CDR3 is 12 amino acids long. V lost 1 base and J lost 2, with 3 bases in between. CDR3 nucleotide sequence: TGTGCCAGCAGTGAAGGGCCCTACGAGCAGTACTTC. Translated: CASSEGPYEQYF.